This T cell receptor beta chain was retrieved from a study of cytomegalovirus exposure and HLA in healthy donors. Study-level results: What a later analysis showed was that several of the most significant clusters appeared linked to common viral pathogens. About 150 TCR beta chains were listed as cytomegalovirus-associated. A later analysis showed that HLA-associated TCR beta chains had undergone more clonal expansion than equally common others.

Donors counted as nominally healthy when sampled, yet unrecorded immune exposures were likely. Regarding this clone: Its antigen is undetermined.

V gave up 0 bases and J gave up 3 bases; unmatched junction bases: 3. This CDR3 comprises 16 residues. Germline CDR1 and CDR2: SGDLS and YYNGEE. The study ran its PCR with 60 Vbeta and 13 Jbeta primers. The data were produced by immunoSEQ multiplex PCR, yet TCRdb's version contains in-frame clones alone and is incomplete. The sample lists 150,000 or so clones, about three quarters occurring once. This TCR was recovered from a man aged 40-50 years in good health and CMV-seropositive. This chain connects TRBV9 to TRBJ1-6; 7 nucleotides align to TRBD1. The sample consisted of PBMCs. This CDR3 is CASSVGTGNYNSPLHF. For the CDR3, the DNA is TGTGCCAGCAGCGTAGGGACAGGCAACTATAATTCACCCCTCCACTTT. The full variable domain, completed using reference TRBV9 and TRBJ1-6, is DSGVTQTPKHLITATGQRVTLRCSPRSGDLSVYWYQQSLDQGLQFLIQYYNGEERAKGNILERFSAQQFPDLHSELNLSSLELGDSALYFCASSVGTGNYNSPLHFGNGTRLTVT.